This T cell receptor (beta chain) was obtained from a study of regulatory T cells in long-lasting Graves disease (dated by TCRdb to the early 2020s). For the study in its entirety: Newly diagnosed Graves' disease patients had taken antithyroid drugs for less than 3 months. Peripheral blood TCR sequencing and RNA sequencing compared persistent Graves' disease patients with newly diagnosed Graves' disease patients. A total of some 35 samples underwent TCR sequencing, from about 13 patients with persistent Graves' disease and some 20 patients with newly diagnosed Graves' disease. The study was conducted in China and was registered as a clinical trial. The paper's findings and limits, for the study overall: TRBV28, TRBJ1-2 and TRBJ2-5 were preferentially used in persistent disease, while TRBV20-1 and TRBJ2-1 were favored in newly diagnosed disease. A larger number of public clonotypes was shared among persistent patients (fewer than 3,000) than among newly diagnosed patients (roughly 970). Compared with newly diagnosed patients, patients with persistent Graves' disease had lower TCR Shannon entropy and fewer highly expanded clones, which suggests clonal expansion. Sequencing and analysis were limited to the TCR beta chain. Only peripheral blood was studied, because thyroid tissue, the primary lesion, was inaccessible. As a limitation, the authors acknowledged that the small sample size may reduce accuracy.

This clonotype was seen at least ten times. Its recognized antigen is unknown. Base quality data are lacking; no much larger clone is found one base away. The germline V gene specifies SGHTA as CDR1 and FQGNSA as CDR2. Measured from the cysteine to the phenylalanine, the CDR3 is 13 residues long. Of all the DNA, just the CDR3 is kept, 39 bases in frame from base 1. V and J are truncated by 3 bases and 6 bases respectively, leaving an intervening sequence of 11 bases. In the paper's terms, the time point label means: newly diagnosed GD, antithyroid drugs for less than 3 months. RNA was extracted from PBMCs in TRIzol for both TCR sequencing and RNA sequencing. Graves' disease was diagnosed according to American Thyroid Association guidelines. Patients were recruited from an endocrinology department in Xi'an, China. From each patient, nine milliliters of peripheral blood was collected into an EDTA anticoagulant tube. Ficoll Paque Plus density gradient separation was used to isolate PBMCs, and no further T cell sorting was performed. An Agilent 2100 Bioanalyzer and agarose gel were used to assess RNA quality, and a NanoDrop 2000 was used to measure RNA concentration.

Libraries were built with multiplex PCR. Sequencing was performed on an Illumina HiSeq 4000. TCR beta libraries were built with iRepertoire HTBI primers and Arm-PCR amplification of CDR3 regions. Gel purification was performed on PCR products prior to sequencing. On the authors' methods: Across samples, about 64 TRBV and roughly 15 TRBJ segments were identified and used for gene usage analysis of CDR3 amino acid clonotypes. Filtered high-quality paired reads were merged into contigs using COPE and FqMerger. BLAST was used to align contigs to the IMGT TRBV, TRBD and TRBJ reference genes, and CDR3 was defined following IMGT. Clonotypes above 0.1% frequency were classified as highly expanded clones. Repertoire diversity was measured by Shannon entropy, and V-J evenness by the Gini coefficient. Public clonotypes were defined as clonotypes shared by more than one individual. TCRdb redid the processing of the public reads, applying fastp at Q25 and MiXCR, and retained in-frame beta chains. Rows matching on CDR3 protein sequence are summarized as one entry with the most common DNA and genes. These V and J calls are TCRdb output, not the study's own analysis. Present in this sample are a few hundred thousand distinct CDR3 sequences, under 20% of which were seen just once. The ten largest clones represent 14% of the sample.

These data were likewise used in another study, on T cells in Graves' hyperthyroidism and ophthalmopathy. That second publication adds: A patient counted as having stable Graves' hyperthyroidism if no progression to ophthalmopathy occurred over 18 months of follow-up. The hyperthyroidism patients were between 18 and 65 years old and newly diagnosed, with a disease duration of less than 2 months. Exclusion was applied to patients with uncontrolled infections, other autoimmune diseases, pregnancy or lactation. Clinical symptoms, serum thyroxine and TRAb, thyroid ultrasound, and orbital computed tomography formed the basis for the diagnoses. The TCR CDR3 was subjected to a first round of RT-PCR using the HTBI primer set and the Qiagen OneStep RT-PCR kit. Most expanded thyroid clonotypes (frequency above 0.001) were also detected in blood, suggesting blood repertoires may reflect thyroid immune responses. A model built on a 13 V-J signature distinguished ophthalmopathy from stable hyperthyroidism, reaching about 88% sensitivity and 81.08% specificity in cross-validation and 80%/75% in testing. In validation, progression to ophthalmopathy was predicted by the model with about 70% sensitivity and 72.22% specificity, a median of around 6.5 months before onset. To identify distinguishing TCR V-J signatures, a discovery cohort of some 99 patients was used, comprising 43 with Graves' ophthalmopathy and 57 with stable Graves' hyperthyroidism. An independent validation cohort of around 19 hyperthyroidism patients and about 15 patients who later progressed to ophthalmopathy tested prospective prediction of ophthalmopathy. The 100 or so discovery patients were divided at random into training and test sets in a 7:3 ratio. The study also compared thyroid tissue and blood T-cell repertoires from five or six Graves' hyperthyroidism patients. After sampling, hyperthyroidism patients received methimazole starting at 30 mg daily, and ophthalmopathy patients received high-dose intravenous methylprednisolone. Libraries were constructed in a second round of multiplex PCR, after which size selection and purification were performed. The libraries were sequenced on an Illumina HiSeq2000 using paired-end 100 bp reads. SOAPnuke was used to process the raw data, throwing out any read that contained adapters or uncalled bases, had a mean Phred below 15, or lacked an exact constant-primer or identifier match. COPE v1.2.5 was used to merge high-quality paired reads, and clonotypes were defined as unique nucleotide sequences. MiTCR v1.1 was used to align clonotypes to the IMGT TRBV, TRBD and TRBJ reference segments. Only V-J combinations with frequency above 0.0001, covering approximately 99% of repertoires, were analysed. The TCS score was defined as the ratio of F50 (clonal expansion) to E x V (chaos), calculated using BLOSUM62-based TCRdist between CDR3 peptides within each V-J. Welch's t-statistics and random forest reduced roughly 500 V-J features to roughly 13, which were used in a naive Bayes classifier (R e1071). Sample size was not statistically predetermined, and blinding of investigators to group allocation was not performed. The paper reports TCR Vbeta CDR3 sequencing of roughly 140 peripheral blood samples: 43 ophthalmopathy, 75 to 80 hyperthyroidism and 17 progressor patients.

This sequence was found in a woman aged 25-40 years with Graves disease. Donor details come from another sample of the same person, matched by shared clones. The chain is encoded by TRBV7-2 joined to TRBJ1-2, and TRBD1 may be the D gene, going by 5 matching bases. This specimen consisted of peripheral blood mononuclear cells (PBMCs), obtained at new diagnosis, from a patient treated with antithyroid drugs. The CDR3 protein is CASSLWGKDGYTF. The DNA sequence follows: TGTGCCAGCAGCTTGTGGGGGAAGGATGGCTACACCTTC.